The 26 T cell receptor beta chains presented below share a single source sample, sequenced in a study of blood T cell repertoires in COVID-19. Profiled with immunoSEQ multiplex PCR; TCRdb holds only in-frame clones, not every one. The sample contains about 430,000 clones, about 90% of which appear only once. Sequencing was performed on peripheral blood. The receptors originated from a man between 18 and 29 years old with COVID-19, enrolled during active disease.

The chain joins TRBV11-2 to TRBJ2-5; D is possibly TRBD2 (5 bases). The CDR3 sequence is 14 residues long. Trimming stripped 5 bases from V and 5 bases from J, with 15 bases between. CDR1 is SGHAT and CDR2 is FQNNGV in the germline V gene. The CDR3 DNA is TGTGCCAGCAGCCCCCTCGGGGTCCGGGAGACCCAGTACTTC. It translates to CASSPLGVRETQYF.

The chain couples TRBV5-4 to TRBJ1-6, with 11 bases matching TRBD1. Germline V lookup: CDR1 SGHNT, CDR2 YYREEE (reference sequence). The CDR3 length is 14 residues. V gave up 5 bases and J gave up 10 bases; unmatched junction bases: 5. The CDR3 DNA follows: TGTGCCAGCAGGAAGGGACAGGGGGGCTCACCCCTCCACTTT. This translates into CASRKGQGGSPLHF. Full variable domain (remainder filled in from reference TRBV5-4 and TRBJ1-6): ETGVTQSPTHLIKTRGQQVTLRCSSQSGHNTVSWYQQALGQGPQFIFQYYREEENGRGNFPPRFSGLQFPNYSSELNVNALELDDSALYLCASRKGQGGSPLHFGNGTRLTVT.

The chain couples TRBV7-2 to TRBJ2-3, with D perhaps matching TRBD2 (6 bases). In germline, CDR1 is SGHTA, CDR2 FQGNSA. Trimming left V 0 bases short and J 5 bases short, with 9 bases between. The CDR3 is 14 residues long. The DNA for the CDR3 is TGTGCCAGCAGCTTAGCTCAGGGAGGAGATACGCAGTATTTT. It codes for CASSLAQGGDTQYF.

The V gene is TRBV14, the J gene TRBJ2-3, with TRBD2 matching over 7 bases. The germline V gene encodes CDR1 SGHDN and CDR2 FVKESK. V lost 4 bases, J lost 4 bases, and 5 bases stayed unmatched. This CDR3 spans 14 amino acids. CDR3 loop: CASSPWTSPDTQYF. The CDR3, as DNA: TGTGCCAGCAGCCCATGGACTAGTCCAGATACGCAGTATTTT.

The rearrangement uses TRBV9 and TRBJ2-1, with D possibly matching TRBD2 (6 bases). V shed 3 bases and J shed 4 bases, with 17 bases lying between them. The CDR3 is 16 residues long. Per the germline V gene, CDR1 is SGDLS and CDR2 is YYNGEE. This chain's CDR3 is CASSGHSGLTYNEQFF. The CDR3 DNA follows: TGTGCCAGCAGCGGCCATAGCGGACTTACATACAATGAGCAGTTCTTC.

This sequence joins TRBV3-1 (or the pseudogene TRBV3-2) and TRBJ2-7, with D perhaps matching TRBD2 (5 bases). The CDR3 is 12 residues long. V lost 4 bases and J lost 5, with 9 bases in between. Germline values: CDR1 LGHDT, CDR2 YNNKEL (reference sequence). The CDR3 here is CASSRASNEQYF. CDR3 nucleotides: TGTGCCAGCAGCCGGGCTAGCAACGAGCAGTACTTC.

The count of this clone is one. The gene calls are TRBV19 and TRBJ2-3; TRBD2 agrees at 10 bases. The germline gives CDR1 LNHDA, CDR2 SQIVND (reference sequence). The CDR3 length is 17 residues. The trim removed 6 bases at V and 2 bases at J, leaving 11 bases unmatched. In DNA, the CDR3 is TGTGCCAGTAGAGAGCTAGCGGGGGCCCTTAACACAGATACGCAGTATTTT. Translated: CASRELAGALNTDTQYF.

This clone was detected only a few times. The rearrangement uses TRBV19 and TRBJ1-5; no definite D call. Per germline, CDR1 LNHDA and CDR2 SQIVND (reference sequence). The CDR3 spans 13 residues. Trimming stripped 5 bases from V and 2 bases from J, with 7 bases between. CDR3 DNA sequence: TGTGCCAGTAGTGTTGTCGGCAATCAGCCCCAGCATTTT. The encoded protein is CASSVVGNQPQHF.

The chain employs TRBV5-1 and TRBJ2-7; D is perhaps TRBD2 (5 bases). Trimming took 5 bases from V and 1 from J, leaving 19 bases between them. The CDR3 has 16 residues. The germline V gene has CDR1 SGHRS and CDR2 YFSETQ. The CDR3 DNA follows: TGCGCCAGCAGTAAAGCAGGTGACTACTATTCCTACGAGCAGTACTTC. This codes for CASSKAGDYYSYEQYF.

The V call is TRBV3-1 (or the pseudogene TRBV3-2), the J call TRBJ2-3, with TRBD2 matching 7 bases. Per the germline V gene, CDR1 is LGHDT and CDR2 is YNNKEL (reference sequence). Trimming at V came to 2 bases and at J to 7 bases, leaving 3 bases not matched to a gene. The CDR3 contains 13 residues. The CDR3, as DNA: TGTGCCAGCAGCCAAACTAGCGCTAATACGCAGTATTTT. The encoded protein is CASSQTSANTQYF.

This clone has only one observation. The chain employs TRBV5-1 and TRBJ2-3; tentative D call: TRBD2 (6 bases). V lost 4 bases, J lost 4 bases, and 19 bases lay in between. CDR1 and CDR2 from the germline V gene are SGHRS and YFSETQ. The CDR3 has 16 residues. Here the CDR3 DNA reads TGCGCCAGCAGCCACACTAGCCAGCCGGGAGCAGATACGCAGTATTTT. It encodes CASSHTSQPGADTQYF.

The rearrangement links TRBV2 to TRBJ2-1; D remains unclear. V lost 2 bases and J lost 9, with 14 bases in between. This CDR3 comprises 14 residues. From germline, CDR1 is SNHLY and CDR2 FYNNEI. CDR3 residues: CASSEQALIGEQFF. CDR3 sequence (DNA): TGTGCCAGCAGTGAACAGGCCCTTATAGGTGAGCAGTTCTTC.

CDR3 sequence: CASSQVKGVKLFF. The CDR3 DNA sequence: TGTGCCAGCAGCCAAGTTAAGGGGGTAAAACTGTTTTTT. This rearrangement joins TRBV3-1 (or the pseudogene TRBV3-2) to TRBJ1-4, with TRBD1 as a possible D gene (6 bases). The germline gives CDR1 LGHDT, CDR2 YNNKEL (reference sequence). The CDR3 consists of 13 residues. Trimming took off 1 base at V and 10 bases at J, with 10 bases between the two ends.

In DNA, the CDR3 is TGTGCCAGTAGTCCCAGCGGGGGGCCCTACAATGAGCAGTTCTTC. Translation gives CASSPSGGPYNEQFF. V and J are TRBV19 and TRBJ2-1, with TRBD2 matching over 9 bases. CDR1 is LNHDA and CDR2 is SQIVND in the germline V gene (reference sequence). V dropped 5 bases and J dropped 2; count of bases not matched to a gene: 4. The CDR3 covers 15 residues.

The chain has TRBV19 and TRBJ2-1, with TRBD2 as a possible D gene (5 bases). Germline V gene data show CDR1 as LNHDA and CDR2 as SQIVND (reference sequence). The CDR3 has 16 amino acids. V was cut by 0 bases and J by 4 bases, with 13 bases left in between. In DNA form, the CDR3 reads TGTGCCAGTAGTATAGATCGCCGGGAATTGTACAATGAGCAGTTCTTC. Protein sequence: CASSIDRRELYNEQFF.

The CDR3 sequence: CASTSWGESTEAFF. The DNA of the CDR3 is TGTGCCAGTACCTCGTGGGGGGAGAGCACTGAAGCTTTCTTT. The chain links TRBV19 to TRBJ1-1; the D gene is possibly TRBD1 (5 bases). The CDR3 runs 14 residues. The germline V gene has CDR1 LNHDA and CDR2 SQIVND (reference sequence). The V and J ends lost 7 bases and 4 bases respectively, with 16 bases between them. The full variable domain, completed using reference TRBV19 and TRBJ1-1, is DGGITQSPKYLFRKEGQNVTLSCEQNLNHDAMYWYRQDPGQGLRLIYYSQIVNDFQKGDIAEGYSVSREKKESFPLTVTSAQKNPTAFYLCASTSWGESTEAFFGQGTRLTVV.

The CDR3 bases are TGCGCCAGCAGCAGCACAGGGGACCGATCGAAGGACTATGGCTACACCTTC. Translating gives CASSSTGDRSKDYGYTF. The V gene is TRBV5-1, the J gene TRBJ1-2, with TRBD1 matching over 7 bases. The CDR3 contains 17 residues. V lost 4 bases, J lost 3 bases, and 15 bases stayed unmatched. Germline CDR1 reads SGHRS; CDR2 reads YFSETQ.

The J gene is TRBJ1-5, the V gene TRBV23-1; no reliable D call. TRBV23-1 is classed as an ORF, of uncertain function. The CDR3 is made up of 16 amino acids. The germline V and J ends were trimmed by 0 bases and 0 bases, with 9 bases remaining between them. In DNA form, the CDR3 reads TGCGCCAGCAGTCAATCGACGGGGTTTAGCAATCAGCCCCAGCATTTT. The encoded protein is CASSQSTGFSNQPQHF.

The rearrangement uses TRBV18 and TRBJ1-4; maybe TRBD1 (5 bases). V lost 3 bases and J 8 bases, leaving 16 bases between the germline ends. Germline CDR1 KGHSH, CDR2 LQKENI. The CDR3 extends over 15 amino acids. The CDR3 loop reads CASSPTITRGEKLFF. CDR3 in DNA: TGTGCCAGCTCACCCACAATAACAAGGGGCGAAAAACTGTTTTTT.

DNA of the CDR3: TGTGCCAGCAGCACTAGAAGACAGGCTTCGGCTGGCTACACCTTC. This gives the protein CASSTRRQASAGYTF. The chain employs TRBV5-8 and TRBJ1-2, with a possible D match to TRBD1 (6 bases). The CDR3 is made up of 15 amino acids. CDR1 is SGHTS, CDR2 YDEGEE, per germline. V lost 4 bases to trimming and J lost 7 bases, with 20 bases between them.

The rearrangement links TRBV4-1 to TRBJ2-6, with TRBD2 matching over 8 bases. The CDR3 has 18 residues. Germline CDR1 reads MGHRA; CDR2 reads YSYEKL. The V and J ends lost 2 bases and 0 bases, in that order; junction bases with no gene match: 6. The CDR3 protein is CASSQYAGGSSGANVLTF. The CDR3 DNA reads as TGCGCCAGCAGCCAATACGCGGGGGGCTCCTCTGGGGCCAACGTCCTGACTTTC.

J is TRBJ2-1 and V is TRBV7-9, with a tentative D call TRBD1 (5 bases). CDR3 length: 11 amino acids. Germline V gives CDR1 SEHNR, CDR2 FQNEAQ (reference sequence). Trimming left V 4 bases short and J 10 bases short, with 8 bases between. CDR3 nucleotide sequence: TGTGCCAGCAGCTCAGGGCCAGAGCAGTTCTTC. Protein: CASSSGPEQFF.

V and J are TRBV19 and TRBJ1-6; tentatively, D is TRBD1 (5 bases). The CDR3 loop spans 14 amino acids. Per germline, CDR1 LNHDA and CDR2 SQIVND (reference sequence). V dropped 6 bases and J dropped 4 bases, with 10 bases sitting between them. CDR3 amino acids: CASRGGLYNSPLHF. Written as DNA, the CDR3 is TGTGCCAGTAGGGGGGGACTGTATAATTCACCCCTCCACTTT.

The chain joins TRBV19 to TRBJ2-3; 9 bases fit TRBD1. Per the germline V gene, CDR1 is LNHDA and CDR2 is SQIVND (reference sequence). CDR3 length equals 14 residues. V trimming: 4 bases; J trimming: 8 bases; junction bases outside the gene matches: 7. The CDR3 DNA follows: TGTGCCAGTAGTAGACAACCGGGACAGGGTACGCAGTATTTT. This codes for CASSRQPGQGTQYF. Full variable domain (missing parts from reference TRBV19 and TRBJ2-3): DGGITQSPKYLFRKEGQNVTLSCEQNLNHDAMYWYRQDPGQGLRLIYYSQIVNDFQKGDIAEGYSVSREKKESFPLTVTSAQKNPTAFYLCASSRQPGQGTQYFGPGTRLTVL.

V and J are TRBV5-4 and TRBJ1-2, with D possibly matching TRBD1 (6 bases). Germline V CDR1 and CDR2: SGHNT, YYREEE (reference sequence). Trimming took off 0 bases at V and 0 bases at J, with 15 bases between the two ends. CDR3 length: 17 amino acids. CDR3 nucleotide sequence: TGTGCCAGCAGCTTGGTCGCAGACAGGTCGTCTAACTATGGCTACACCTTC. Protein sequence: CASSLVADRSSNYGYTF. Complete variable domain (other parts from reference TRBV5-4 and TRBJ1-2): ETGVTQSPTHLIKTRGQQVTLRCSSQSGHNTVSWYQQALGQGPQFIFQYYREEENGRGNFPPRFSGLQFPNYSSELNVNALELDDSALYLCASSLVADRSSNYGYTFGSGTRLTVV.

The chain joins TRBV30 to TRBJ2-3, with a possible D match to TRBD2 (6 bases). The CDR3 covers 14 residues. V was trimmed by 1 base and J by 0 bases, leaving 8 bases between them. From germline, CDR1 is GTSNPN and CDR2 SVGIG (reference sequence). The CDR3 loop is CAWSAGLSTDTQYF. Here the CDR3 DNA reads TGTGCCTGGAGTGCGGGACTCAGCACAGATACGCAGTATTTT.